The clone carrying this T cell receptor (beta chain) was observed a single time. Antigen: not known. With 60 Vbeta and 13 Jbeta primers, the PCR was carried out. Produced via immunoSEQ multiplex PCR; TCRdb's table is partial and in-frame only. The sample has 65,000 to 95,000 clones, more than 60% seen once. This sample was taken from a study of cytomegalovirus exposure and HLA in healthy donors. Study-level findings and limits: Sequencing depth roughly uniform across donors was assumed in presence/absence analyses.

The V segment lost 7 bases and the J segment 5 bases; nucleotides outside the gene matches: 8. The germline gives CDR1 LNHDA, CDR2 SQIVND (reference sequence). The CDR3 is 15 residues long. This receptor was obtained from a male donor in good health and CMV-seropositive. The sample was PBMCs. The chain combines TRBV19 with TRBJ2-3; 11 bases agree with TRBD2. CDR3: CASTYLAGGGDTQYF. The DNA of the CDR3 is TGTGCCAGTACGTATCTAGCGGGAGGTGGAGATACGCAGTATTTT.